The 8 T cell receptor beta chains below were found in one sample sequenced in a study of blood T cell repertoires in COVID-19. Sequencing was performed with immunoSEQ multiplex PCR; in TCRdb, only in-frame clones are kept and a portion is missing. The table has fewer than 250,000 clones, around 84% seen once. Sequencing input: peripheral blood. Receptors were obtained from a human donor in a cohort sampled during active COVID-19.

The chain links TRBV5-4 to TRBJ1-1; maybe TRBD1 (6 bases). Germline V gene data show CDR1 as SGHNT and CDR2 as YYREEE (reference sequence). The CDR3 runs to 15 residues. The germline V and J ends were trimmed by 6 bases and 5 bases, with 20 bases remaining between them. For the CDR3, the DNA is TGTGCCAGCACCCCCGGGGGGGCAGGTCGTACTGAAGCTTTCTTT. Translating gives CASTPGGAGRTEAFF.

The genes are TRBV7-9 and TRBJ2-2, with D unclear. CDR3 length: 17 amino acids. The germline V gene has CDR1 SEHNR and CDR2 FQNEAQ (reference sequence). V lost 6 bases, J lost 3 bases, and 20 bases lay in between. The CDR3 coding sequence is TGTGCCAGCAGTTCCCCGCCCCCAGATCCTTACACCGGGGAGCTGTTTTTT. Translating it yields CASSSPPPDPYTGELFF.

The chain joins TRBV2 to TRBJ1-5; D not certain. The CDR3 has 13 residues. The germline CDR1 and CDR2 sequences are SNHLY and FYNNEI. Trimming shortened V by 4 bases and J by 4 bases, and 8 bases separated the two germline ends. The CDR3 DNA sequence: TGTGCCAGCAGTGGACTCCAGAATCAGCCCCAGCATTTT. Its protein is CASSGLQNQPQHF.

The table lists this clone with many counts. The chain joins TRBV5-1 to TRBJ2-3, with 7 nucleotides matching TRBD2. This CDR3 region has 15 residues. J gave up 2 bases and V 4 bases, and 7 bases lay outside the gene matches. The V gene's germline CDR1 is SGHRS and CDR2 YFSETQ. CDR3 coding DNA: TGCGCCAGCAGCGGGAGGGGTGGTGACACAGATACGCAGTATTTT. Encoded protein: CASSGRGGDTDTQYF.

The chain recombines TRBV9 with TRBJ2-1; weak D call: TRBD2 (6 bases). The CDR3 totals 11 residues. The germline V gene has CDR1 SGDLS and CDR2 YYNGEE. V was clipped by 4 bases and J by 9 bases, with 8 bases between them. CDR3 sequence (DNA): TGTGCCAGCAGCCGCGGGGTTGAGCAGTTCTTC. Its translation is CASSRGVEQFF.

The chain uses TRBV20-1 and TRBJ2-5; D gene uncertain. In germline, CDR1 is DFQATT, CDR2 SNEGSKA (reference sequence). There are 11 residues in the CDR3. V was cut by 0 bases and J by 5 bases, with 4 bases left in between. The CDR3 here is CSARDRETQYF. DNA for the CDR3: TGCAGTGCTAGAGATCGGGAGACCCAGTACTTC.

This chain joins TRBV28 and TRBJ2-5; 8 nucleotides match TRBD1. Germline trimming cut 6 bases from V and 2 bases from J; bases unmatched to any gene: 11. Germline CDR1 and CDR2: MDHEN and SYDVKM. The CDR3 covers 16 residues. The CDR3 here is CASSSRQGRGQETQYF. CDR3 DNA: TGTGCCAGCAGCAGTCGACAGGGGCGAGGGCAAGAGACCCAGTACTTC.

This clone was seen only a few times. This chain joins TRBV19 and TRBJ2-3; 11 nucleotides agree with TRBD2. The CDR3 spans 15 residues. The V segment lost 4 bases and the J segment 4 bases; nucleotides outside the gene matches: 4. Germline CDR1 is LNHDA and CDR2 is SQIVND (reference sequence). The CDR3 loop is CASSTGGLAADTQYF. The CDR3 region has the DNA TGTGCCAGTAGTACAGGGGGACTAGCGGCAGATACGCAGTATTTT.